This TCR beta chain was profiled in a study of T cells in Graves' hyperthyroidism and ophthalmopathy. Study background: Peripheral blood specimens were obtained at initial diagnosis, prior to any treatment.

Of note for this clonotype: The target antigen is unknown.

Ophthalmopathy patients had Clinical Activity Score at least 3, NOSPECS grade at least 4, duration under 3 months. Amplification of TCR beta CDR3 regions used RNA as the template. The HTBI primer set was used in a first-round RT-PCR of the TCR CDR3. From the multiplex PCR reads, TCRdb called clonotypes with MiXCR, one entry per CDR3 protein. This sample carries more than 500,000 distinct CDR3 sequences, around 15% of them seen once, and the ten largest clones take less than 30%. Study-level findings and limits: Among clonotypes expanded in thyroid above 0.001, most were also found in blood.

Sequencing used blood. The origin of this receptor is a woman under 40 with Graves' ophthalmopathy.

CDR3 amino acids: CASSPSSGVSYNEQFF. The CDR3 DNA reads TGTGCCAGCAGCCCCTCTTCAGGAGTATCCTACAATGAGCAGTTCTTC. This chain connects TRBV11-2 to TRBJ2-1; no firm D call. Germline CDR1 and CDR2: SGHAT and FQNNGV. This CDR3 comprises 16 residues. V was shortened by 5 bases and J by 1 base, with 15 bases between the two germline ends.